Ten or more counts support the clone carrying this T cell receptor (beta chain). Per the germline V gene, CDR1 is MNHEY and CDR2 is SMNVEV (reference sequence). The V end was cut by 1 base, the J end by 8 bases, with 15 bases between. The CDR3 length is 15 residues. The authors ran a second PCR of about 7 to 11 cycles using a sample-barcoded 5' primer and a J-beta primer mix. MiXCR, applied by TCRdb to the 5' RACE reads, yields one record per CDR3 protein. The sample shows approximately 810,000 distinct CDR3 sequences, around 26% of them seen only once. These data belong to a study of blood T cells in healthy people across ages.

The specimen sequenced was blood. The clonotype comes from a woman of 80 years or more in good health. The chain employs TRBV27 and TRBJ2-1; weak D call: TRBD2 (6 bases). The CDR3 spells CASSLLGLAGHEQFF. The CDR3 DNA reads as TGTGCCAGCAGTTTATTGGGACTGGCGGGTCATGAGCAGTTCTTC.